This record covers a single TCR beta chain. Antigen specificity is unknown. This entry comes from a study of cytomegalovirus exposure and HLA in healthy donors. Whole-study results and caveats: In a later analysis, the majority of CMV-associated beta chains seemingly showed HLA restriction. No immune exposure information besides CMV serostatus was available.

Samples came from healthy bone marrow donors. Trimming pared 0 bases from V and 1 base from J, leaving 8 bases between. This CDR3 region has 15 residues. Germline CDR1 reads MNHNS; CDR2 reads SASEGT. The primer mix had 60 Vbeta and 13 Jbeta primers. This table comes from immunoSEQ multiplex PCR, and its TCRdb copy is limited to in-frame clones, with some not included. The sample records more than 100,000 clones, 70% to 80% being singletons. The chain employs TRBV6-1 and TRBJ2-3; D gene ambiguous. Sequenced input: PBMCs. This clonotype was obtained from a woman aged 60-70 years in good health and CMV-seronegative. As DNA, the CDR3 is TGTGCCAGCAGTGAAGCTCCGCCGGGCACAGATACGCAGTATTTT. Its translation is CASSEAPPGTDTQYF.